This TCR beta chain is drawn from a study of blood T cell repertoires in COVID-19. As for the study in general: The United States, Italy and Spain supplied acute and convalescent COVID-19 samples.

CDR1 is LNHDA, CDR2 SQIVND, per germline (reference sequence). V lost 3 bases and J 2 bases, leaving 5 bases between the germline ends. This CDR3 is built from 13 residues. In the original analysis: Reference gene primers were amplified, and this amplification served to estimate nucleated cell counts. The assay was immunoSEQ multiplex PCR, and TCRdb's table has in-frame clones only and misses some. V and J calls and clone size follow that table, whereas D and trimming were derived from the DNA. The sample has approximately 270,000 clones, about 91% seen once. The clonotype was recovered from a man aged 80 or over with acute or convalescent COVID-19. The sequenced sample was peripheral blood. V usage is TRBV19 and J usage is TRBJ1-5; D unclear. CDR3 DNA: TGTGCCAGTAGTATCCGGGGCAATCAGCCCCAGCATTTT. It specifies CASSIRGNQPQHF.